The text below deals with one T cell receptor (beta chain). Its antigen remains unknown. The data stem from a study of shared clonotypes between healthy human individuals. Study-wide results and caveats: Among donors, sharing of clonotypes was expected to be affected by sequencing depth. As a rule, naive subsets had a larger estimated richness than memory subsets. Sampling covered blood only; tissue repertoires likely differ.

Germline CDR1 is MNHEY and CDR2 is SVGAGI. Trimming left V 3 bases short and J 0 bases short, with 14 bases between. The length of the CDR3 is 16 residues. TCRdb's copy holds only in-frame clones and misses some; the assay was immunoSEQ multiplex PCR. The sample includes millions of clones, 85% to 95% of them seen just once. The chain employs TRBV6-5 and TRBJ1-1; D uncertain. Sample: naive CD4+ T cells from PBMCs. As to subset: CD45RA+ positively selected. The TCR originated in a man aged 18 to 29 in good health. Some clones in this sample may be carry-over from other donors' samples. As DNA, the CDR3 is TGTGCCAGCAGTTATAACGCAGGATGGATGAACACTGAAGCTTTCTTT. It specifies CASSYNAGWMNTEAFF.